Each of the 22 T cell receptor beta chains below was sequenced from the same sample in a study of blood T cell repertoires in COVID-19. Produced via immunoSEQ multiplex PCR; TCRdb's table is partial and in-frame only. Seen here are about 52,000 clones, around 84% observed once, and the top ten hold around 15%. Sample: peripheral blood. The source is a man aged 70 or older with acute or convalescent COVID-19.

The chain recombines TRBV7-2 with TRBJ2-3; 8 bases fit TRBD2. V lost 1 base and J lost 3; bases outside the gene matches: 6. Germline V gene sequence: CDR1 SGHTA, CDR2 FQGNSA. This CDR3 is built from 16 residues. CDR3 in DNA: TGTGCCAGCAGCTTAGTCGGCGGGAGGATGACAGATACGCAGTATTTT. Its translation: CASSLVGGRMTDTQYF.

V gene TRBV9 combines with J gene TRBJ1-5; possible D gene TRBD1, 5 bases. V lost 4 bases to trimming and J lost 3 bases, with 14 bases between them. Germline V CDR1 and CDR2: SGDLS, YYNGEE. This CDR3 is 15 amino acids long. The CDR3 DNA reads as TGTGCCAGCAGCCCTGGGGGGGGAGACAATCAGCCCCAGCATTTT. Translation: CASSPGGGDNQPQHF.

This clone was detected a few times. The CDR3 loop is CASSQGAGPYEQYF. The CDR3 DNA reads TGCGCCAGCAGCCAAGGGGCGGGACCCTACGAGCAGTACTTC. The chain carries TRBV4-1 and TRBJ2-7, with D perhaps TRBD2 (6 bases). Germline CDR1 MGHRA, CDR2 YSYEKL. Trimming removed 1 base from V and 2 bases from J, with 9 bases in between. There are 14 residues in the CDR3.

The chain carries TRBV7-2 and TRBJ2-5; TRBD2 agrees at 7 bases. Per the germline V gene, CDR1 is SGHTA and CDR2 is FQGNSA. The CDR3 consists of 14 residues. The junction had 2 bases not matched to a gene; V was cut back by 0 bases and J by 4 bases. CDR3 region: CASSLAGLLETQYF. CDR3 bases: TGTGCCAGCAGCTTAGCGGGACTACTAGAGACCCAGTACTTC.

This clone was picked up one time. The rearrangement uses TRBV10-3 and TRBJ2-1; TRBD2 matches at 12 bases. Germline loops: CDR1 ENHRY, CDR2 SYGVKD. CDR3 length: 14 residues. V was pared by 10 bases and J by 9 bases, with 10 bases of the junction left unmatched. The CDR3 sequence: CATKTSGSSGEQFF. The CDR3 DNA reads as TGTGCCACCAAGACTAGCGGGAGTTCCGGTGAGCAGTTCTTC.

This clone was seen a single time. The chain couples TRBV9 to TRBJ2-2; D may be TRBD1 (5 bases). Germline-derived CDR1 and CDR2 are SGDLS and YYNGEE. This CDR3 spans 16 amino acids. V dropped 1 base and J dropped 5 bases, with 15 bases sitting between them. The CDR3, as DNA: TGTGCCAGCAGCGTAAACTTAGCAGGGCGGACCGGGGAGCTGTTTTTT. Translating gives CASSVNLAGRTGELFF.

The chain has TRBV27 and TRBJ2-6; TRBD1 matches at 11 bases. The CDR3 loop spans 17 amino acids. CDR1 is MNHEY, CDR2 SMNVEV, per germline (reference sequence). V dropped 6 bases and J dropped 2; count of bases not matched to a gene: 6. DNA for the CDR3: TGTGCCAGCAGCCCGGACAGGGGGCCGGCTGGGGCCAACGTCCTGACTTTC. Its protein product is CASSPDRGPAGANVLTF.

This rearrangement joins TRBV5-4 to TRBJ1-2; 9 positions match TRBD1. With 0 bases clipped from V and 5 bases from J, the junction kept 8 bases outside the gene matches. This CDR3 is built from 16 residues. Germline values: CDR1 SGHNT, CDR2 YYREEE (reference sequence). The CDR3 coding sequence is TGTGCCAGCAGCTTGGACAGGGGGCGGGTTAGGTATGGCTACACCTTC. This gives the protein CASSLDRGRVRYGYTF.

V usage is TRBV18 and J usage is TRBJ2-3; 11 nucleotides align to TRBD1. The ends lost 3 bases at V and 6 bases at J; junction bases unmatched: 5. The germline V gene encodes CDR1 KGHSH and CDR2 LQKENI. This CDR3 comprises 15 residues. Here the CDR3 reads CASSPRTGGRDTQYF. CDR3 nucleotides: TGTGCCAGCTCACCCCGGACAGGGGGCAGGGATACGCAGTATTTT. The variable domain in full, completed from reference TRBV18 and TRBJ2-3, reads NAGVMQNPRHLVRRRGQEARLRCSPMKGHSHVYWYRQLPEEGLKFMVYLQKENIIDESGMPKERFSAEFPKEGPSILRIQQVVRGDSAAYFCASSPRTGGRDTQYFGPGTRLTVL.

The rearrangement uses TRBV28 and TRBJ2-3; TRBD2 matches at 9 bases. J lost 0 bases, V lost 5 bases, and 9 bases had no gene match. Per germline, CDR1 MDHEN and CDR2 SYDVKM. The CDR3 length is 17 residues. The CDR3 nucleotides are TGTGCCAGCAGTACTCCGGGACTAGCCACTAGCACAGATACGCAGTATTTT. This gives the protein CASSTPGLATSTDTQYF.

The chain joins TRBV5-4 to TRBJ2-1, with 10 nucleotides matching TRBD2. With 5 bases clipped from V and 6 bases from J, the junction kept 8 bases outside the gene matches. This CDR3 comprises 15 residues. The V gene's germline CDR1 is SGHNT and CDR2 YYREEE (reference sequence). CDR3 in amino acids: CASRAGGASGNEQFF. As DNA, the CDR3 is TGTGCCAGCAGAGCGGGGGGGGCCTCAGGCAATGAGCAGTTCTTC.

This clone was counted a single time. The V call is TRBV2, the J call TRBJ2-5; TRBD1 is a possible D gene (6 bases). The CDR3 covers 16 residues. In germline, CDR1 is SNHLY, CDR2 FYNNEI. V lost 4 bases and J 2 bases, leaving 17 bases between the germline ends. This chain's CDR3 is CASSVKGVGVQETQYF. For the CDR3, the DNA is TGTGCCAGCAGTGTTAAGGGGGTTGGCGTACAAGAGACCCAGTACTTC.

This rearrangement joins TRBV24-1 to TRBJ2-3; perhaps TRBD2 as D (6 bases). The V end was cut by 9 bases, the J end by 6 bases, with 18 bases between. The germline CDR1 and CDR2 sequences are KGHDR and SFDVKD. This CDR3 has 14 residues. The CDR3 loop reads CATSSIGSIDTQYF. The CDR3 DNA sequence: TGTGCCACCTCCTCAATCGGGAGCATCGATACGCAGTATTTT.

The chain couples TRBV7-2 to TRBJ1-1; D ambiguous. This CDR3 comprises 14 residues. The V and J ends lost 0 bases and 0 bases respectively, with 5 bases between them. The V gene's germline CDR1 is SGHTA and CDR2 FQGNSA. DNA for the CDR3: TGTGCCAGCAGCTTAGCTCGAGTGAACACTGAAGCTTTCTTT. Translating gives CASSLARVNTEAFF.

This chain joins TRBV28 and TRBJ1-5; 7 bases are a match to TRBD1. Germline CDR1 and CDR2: MDHEN and SYDVKM. The CDR3 is made up of 15 amino acids. Trimming at V came to 8 bases and at J to 7 bases, leaving 14 bases not matched to a gene. The DNA for the CDR3 is TGTGCCAGCGACGGAGAAAGACAGGGAAAACAGCCCCAGCATTTT. Translated, it gives CASDGERQGKQPQHF. Full variable domain (remainder filled in from reference TRBV28 and TRBJ1-5): DVKVTQSSRYLVKRTGEKVFLECVQDMDHENMFWYRQDPGLGLRLIYFSYDVKMKEKGDIPEGYSVSREKKERFSLILESASTNQTSMYLCASDGERQGKQPQHFGDGTRLSIL.

This clone was detected only a few times. The chain recombines TRBV5-1 with TRBJ1-4; a weak D match, TRBD1 (5 bases). Trimming cost V 3 bases and J 5 bases, with 14 bases left between them. Per the germline V gene, CDR1 is SGHRS and CDR2 is YFSETQ. This CDR3 has 15 residues. DNA of the CDR3: TGCGCCAGCAGCTATGGGGGGGTCACAAATGAAAAACTGTTTTTT. As protein: CASSYGGVTNEKLFF.

This chain uses TRBV28 with TRBJ2-4, with TRBD1 as a possible D gene (6 bases). Germline lookup yields CDR1 MDHEN and CDR2 SYDVKM. The CDR3 covers 13 residues. V lost 8 bases and J lost 1, with 9 bases in between. The CDR3: CASCTGAKNIQYF. CDR3 DNA: TGTGCCAGCTGCACAGGGGCCAAAAACATTCAGTACTTC.

The chain recombines TRBV7-2 with TRBJ2-2; weak D call: TRBD2 (7 bases). CDR1 and CDR2 from the germline V gene are SGHTA and FQGNSA. Trimming left V 4 bases short and J 7 bases short, with 16 bases between. The CDR3 has 15 amino acids. The CDR3 region has the DNA TGTGCCAGCAGCTCCGGGGGAGGGGGGCACGGGGAGCTGTTTTTT. Translation: CASSSGGGGHGELFF.

This sequence joins TRBV19 and TRBJ2-5; 9 bases are shared with TRBD2. The V gene end was trimmed by 8 bases and the J gene end by 8 bases; junction bases not matched to a gene: 12. CDR1 is LNHDA and CDR2 is SQIVND in the germline V gene (reference sequence). The CDR3 is 14 residues long. The CDR3 is CASSDSGGKRTQYF. DNA for the CDR3: TGTGCCAGTTCCGATAGCGGGGGCAAGAGAACCCAGTACTTC.

V and J are TRBV28 and TRBJ1-1; no definite D call. Trimming pared 5 bases from V and 5 bases from J, leaving 9 bases between. The CDR3 is made up of 12 amino acids. Germline assignment: CDR1 MDHEN and CDR2 SYDVKM. CDR3 bases: TGTGCCAGCAGTCCTTACGGGACTGAAGCTTTCTTT. This gives the protein CASSPYGTEAFF.

The chain uses TRBV6-2 or TRBV6-3 and TRBJ1-5, with TRBD1 as a possible D gene (6 bases). CDR1 and CDR2 (germline): MNHEY, SVGEGT. CDR3 size: 18 residues. V was clipped by 6 bases and J by 0 bases, with 21 bases between them. DNA for the CDR3: TGTGCCAGCAGCTGGGACAACACCGCCACTTATAGCAATCAGCCCCAGCATTTT. It translates to CASSWDNTATYSNQPQHF.

J is TRBJ2-7 and V is TRBV6-5; D is possibly TRBD1 (5 bases). Trimming stripped 5 bases from V and 2 bases from J, with 10 bases between. The CDR3 is 13 residues long. Germline assignment: CDR1 MNHEY and CDR2 SVGAGI. The DNA of the CDR3 is TGTGCCAGCAGTCCAGGGAACACCTACGAGCAGTACTTC. As protein: CASSPGNTYEQYF.